These T cell receptor beta chains were read from a single sample in a study of blood T cells in healthy people across ages. TCRdb redid the calling of the 5' RACE reads with MiXCR, one entry per CDR3 protein. The table shows some 290,000 distinct CDR3 sequences, with 25% to 30% occurring only once. The source material was blood. Source of these receptors: a woman aged 65 to 85 in good health. The CDR3 runs from the conserved cysteine through the conserved F or W. The D gene is left open where the match is weak. The size of a clone is reported for some rows only, either as once, few or many, or as a class for expanded clones.

V	D	length	J	size	DNA	CDR3
TRBV25-1	TRBD1	11	TRBJ2-1	NA	TGTGCCAGCAGTGGGACAGGGGGGCAGTTCTTC	CASSGTGGQFF
TRBV20-1	NA	16	TRBJ2-1	few	TGCAGTGCTAGAGAACTGTCGGAAGCGGGCTACAATGAGCAGTTCTTC	CSARELSEAGYNEQFF
TRBV7-9	NA	13	TRBJ2-3	NA	TGTGCCAGCAGCATCGGACGGGCAGATACGCAGTATTTT	CASSIGRADTQYF
TRBV24-1	NA	18	TRBJ1-5	many	TGTGCCACCAGTGCTTCTCTTGACAAGGGAGGCGGGAATCAGCCCCAGCATTTT	CATSASLDKGGGNQPQHF
TRBV28	NA	14	TRBJ2-2	NA	TGTGCCAGCATTGGGAGACCGAACACCGGGGAGCTGTTTTTT	CASIGRPNTGELFF
TRBV28	NA	14	TRBJ2-4	NA	TGTGCCAGCAGTTTACGAGGGCCCCCTAACATTCAGTACTTC	CASSLRGPPNIQYF
TRBV28	TRBD2	13	TRBJ2-7	NA	TGTGCCAGCAGTTCTAGCGGGATGGATCAGAAGTACTTC	CASSSSGMDQKYF
TRBV29-1	NA	13	TRBJ1-1	few	TGCAGCGTTGCTCACATGGGGGACACTGAAGCTTTCTTT	CSVAHMGDTEAFF
TRBV20-1	NA	15	TRBJ2-3	NA	TGCAGTGCTAGACGCCGAGCGTCTAGCACAGATACGCAGTATTTT	CSARRRASSTDTQYF
TRBV27	TRBD2	17	TRBJ2-5	NA	TGTGCCAGCAGTTCCATTTCCGGGACTAGCGGGATCGACGAGCGGTACTTC	CASSSISGTSGIDERYF
TRBV6-1	NA	12	TRBJ1-1	few	TGTGCCAGCAGTGAAGTGCGTCTTGAAGCTTTCTTT	CASSEVRLEAFF
TRBV27	TRBD1	20	TRBJ1-4	NA	TGTGCCAGCAGTTCCATGGGGACAGGGGGTTTCAGTAGAGCTAATGAAAAACTGTTTTTT	CASSSMGTGGFSRANEKLFF
TRBV9	NA	14	TRBJ2-5	NA	TGTGCCAGCAGCGTAGGAGGGAGAGAAGAGACCCAGTACTTC	CASSVGGREETQYF
TRBV7-2	TRBD1	13	TRBJ1-1	NA	TGTGCCAGCAGCTCGAGACAGGGAACTGAAGCTTTCTTT	CASSSRQGTEAFF
TRBV9	NA	13	TRBJ2-4	NA	TGTGCCAGCAGCGTAGGGGGAGACAACCAACAGTACTTC	CASSVGGDNQQYF
TRBV7-8	TRBD2	16	TRBJ2-3	NA	TGTGCCAGCAGCTTAGGCCTAGCGGGAAGGCCAGATACGCAGTATTTT	CASSLGLAGRPDTQYF
TRBV10-1	NA	13	TRBJ2-7	NA	TGCGCCAGCAGTTCAGGGGAGCACTACGAGCAGTACTTC	CASSSGEHYEQYF
TRBV20-1	TRBD1	12	TRBJ2-5	NA	TGCGGTAGACAGGGTTTCGAAGAGACCCAGTACTTC	CGRQGFEETQYF
TRBV6-1	TRBD1	16	TRBJ1-5	few	TGTGCCAGCAGCCGATTTCACAGGGGAGGGAATCAGCCCCAGCATTTT	CASSRFHRGGNQPQHF
TRBV5-1	NA	14	TRBJ1-4	few	TGCGCCAGCAGCTTAGAAGGAACTAATGAAAAACTGTTTTTT	CASSLEGTNEKLFF
TRBV19	TRBD1	15	TRBJ2-7	NA	TGTGCCAGTAGTAAATGGACAGGGGGACTCTACGAGCAGTACTTC	CASSKWTGGLYEQYF
TRBV29-1	NA	15	TRBJ1-1	many	TGCAGCGTCGGGGTTGGTAAGGGAGTGAGCACTGAAGCTTTCTTT	CSVGVGKGVSTEAFF
TRBV7-2	NA	13	TRBJ2-3	many	TGTGCCAGCAGCTTAGCACGCACAGATACGCAGTATTTT	CASSLARTDTQYF
TRBV5-1	NA	14	TRBJ2-5	many	TGCGCCAGCAGCTTGGCCGGAAGGGAGAAGACCCAGTACTTC	CASSLAGREKTQYF
TRBV25-1	TRBD2	15	TRBJ2-2	few	TGTGCCAGCAGCGGGGCAGGGAGGGTGACCGGGGAGCTGTTTTTT	CASSGAGRVTGELFF